This T cell receptor (beta chain) was recorded in a study of cytomegalovirus exposure and HLA in healthy donors. The PCR ran on 60 Vbeta and 13 Jbeta primers. Authors' processing steps: Later analysis identified roughly 82 million unique TCR beta chains, approximately 10 million shared. Here immunoSEQ multiplex PCR was the method, and the copy in TCRdb shows in-frame clones only, minus some. Clone size and V and J calls were adopted from that table, with D and trimming inferred from the DNA. The table includes 85,000 to 100,000 clones, over 60% detected once. This clone has more than one count but fewer than ten. Its antigen is unknown. CDR1 is MNHEY, CDR2 SVGAGI, per germline. The J segment lost 1 base and the V segment lost 7 bases, leaving 9 bases of the junction unmatched. The CDR3 is made up of 15 amino acids. Broader study findings: Common viral pathogens seemed to be connected with several of the most significant clusters, according to a later analysis. Most TCR beta V segments were productive about 87% or about 30% of the time in an earlier analysis.

The chain combines TRBV6-5 with TRBJ1-1; 7 bases line up with TRBD1. Material: PBMCs. The TCR comes from a male donor in good health and CMV-seropositive. CDR3 DNA sequence: TGTGCCAGCACCAACGAGGGGGCGAGGAACACTGAAGCTTTCTTT. This codes for CASTNEGARNTEAFF.